The 7 T cell receptor beta chains below come from one sample, sequenced in a study of T cell responses to AZD1222 COVID-19 vaccine. TCRdb's table, derived via immunoSEQ multiplex PCR, lists solely in-frame clones and lacks some. The data hold approximately 110,000 clones, with about 87% observed a single time. The specimen was peripheral blood, collected on day 0 of AZD1222 vaccination. The receptor set was obtained from an adult in good health.

The rearrangement joins TRBV5-1 to TRBJ1-5; 7 bases match TRBD1. CDR3 length: 16 amino acids. Looked up from germline, CDR1 is SGHRS and CDR2 is YFSETQ. V lost 2 bases to trimming and J lost 1 base; unmatched junction nucleotides: 6. DNA for the CDR3: TGCGCCAGCAGCTTTGAGGGGGCGCAGAGCAATCAGCCCCAGCATTTT. It encodes CASSFEGAQSNQPQHF. The variable domain in full, completed from reference TRBV5-1 and TRBJ1-5, reads KAGVTQTPRYLIKTRGQQVTLSCSPISGHRSVSWYQQTPGQGLQFLFEYFSETQRNKGNFPGRFSGRQFSNSRSEMNVSTLELGDSALYLCASSFEGAQSNQPQHFGDGTRLSIL.

This chain connects TRBV7-3 to TRBJ2-2, with TRBD2 matching 7 bases. The CDR3 covers 16 residues. Unmatched junction bases numbered 8, after V lost 6 bases and J lost 1 base. Looked up from germline, CDR1 is SGHTA and CDR2 is FQGTGA. CDR3 loop: CASSTPRGGNTGELFF. CDR3 nucleotide sequence: TGTGCCAGCAGTACCCCCCGCGGGGGGAACACCGGGGAGCTGTTTTTT.

In its sample, this clone was seen once. This chain connects TRBV24-1 to TRBJ2-1; D ambiguous. This CDR3 contains 15 residues. In germline, CDR1 is KGHDR, CDR2 SFDVKD. V was pared by 4 bases and J by 1 base, with 10 bases between. The CDR3: CATSEVKTSYNEQFF. The CDR3 nucleotides are TGTGCCACCAGTGAGGTTAAAACTTCCTACAATGAGCAGTTCTTC.

In this sample, this clone turned up once. J is TRBJ2-1 and V is TRBV7-3; D not resolved. The CDR3 loop spans 14 amino acids. Germline V gene sequence: CDR1 SGHTA, CDR2 FQGTGA. Trimming left V 5 bases short and J 5 bases short, with 13 bases between. The CDR3 nucleotides are TGTGCCAGCAGCAGACCCGTAGGGAACAATGAGCAGTTCTTC. It is translated as CASSRPVGNNEQFF.

The chain joins TRBV15 to TRBJ2-5; D uncertain. Trimming cost V 5 bases and J 0 bases, with 7 bases left between them. The CDR3 spans 13 residues. Germline V gene lookup returns CDR1 LNHNV and CDR2 YYDKDF (reference sequence). Here the CDR3 DNA reads TGTGCCACCAGCCTACCGTACCAAGAGACCCAGTACTTC. The encoded protein is CATSLPYQETQYF.

The chain recombines TRBV27 with TRBJ2-7; D possibly corresponds to TRBD1 (6 bases). The CDR3 has 11 amino acids. Germline V gene lookup returns CDR1 MNHEY and CDR2 SMNVEV (reference sequence). Trimming took off 5 bases at V and 6 bases at J, with 8 bases between the two ends. CDR3 sequence: CASSPGVEQYF. CDR3 nucleotides: TGTGCCAGCAGTCCAGGGGTCGAGCAGTACTTC.

The genes are TRBV7-3 and TRBJ1-6; 7 bases map to TRBD1. The germline CDR1 and CDR2 sequences are SGHTA and FQGTGA. V shed 2 bases and J 7 bases; nucleotides not matched to a gene: 5. The CDR3 totals 15 residues. Written as DNA, the CDR3 is TGTGCCAGCAGCTTAGTAGGGGGCAGCAATTCACCCCTCCACTTT. Its protein is CASSLVGGSNSPLHF.